One sample yielded the 12 T cell receptor beta chains listed below, sequenced in a study of blood T cell repertoires in COVID-19. Generated by immunoSEQ multiplex PCR, the TCRdb table keeps only in-frame clones and is missing some. This table has some 270,000 clones, 80% to 85% appearing once. The sequencing sample was made of PBMCs or T cells enriched from blood (not recorded which). All receptors derive from a man aged 50-60 years who had recovered from COVID-19.

The chain has TRBV5-6 and TRBJ2-1; 11 bases align to TRBD2. The germline V gene has CDR1 SGHDT and CDR2 YYEEEE. The V gene end was trimmed by 4 bases and the J gene end by 3 bases; junction bases not matched to a gene: 3. The CDR3 is 15 residues long. CDR3 nucleotides: TGTGCCAGCAGCCCCGGGACTAGCGGCTACAATGAGCAGTTCTTC. Translation gives CASSPGTSGYNEQFF. The full variable domain, its missing parts supplied by reference TRBV5-6 and TRBJ2-1, is DAGVTQSPTHLIKTRGQQVTLRCSPKSGHDTVSWYQQALGQGPQFIFQYYEEEERQRGNFPDRFSGHQFPNYSSELNVNALLLGDSALYLCASSPGTSGYNEQFFGPGTRLTVL.

This chain connects TRBV2 to TRBJ2-7; no clear D. This CDR3 is 15 amino acids long. Germline CDR1 and CDR2: SNHLY and FYNNEI. The germline V and J ends were trimmed by 4 bases and 1 base, with 14 bases remaining between them. The CDR3 DNA follows: TGTGCCAGCAGTGTAGTTTCTTCGAGATCCTACGAGCAGTACTTC. This translates into CASSVVSSRSYEQYF.

V usage is TRBV12-3 or TRBV12-4 and J usage is TRBJ1-5; no reliable D call. The V end was cut by 4 bases, the J end by 3 bases, with 7 bases between. This CDR3 contains 13 residues. The CDR3 here is CASSWANNQPQHF. The CDR3 DNA follows: TGTGCCAGCAGTTGGGCAAACAATCAGCCCCAGCATTTT.

This rearrangement joins TRBV7-2 to TRBJ2-1; 7 bases align to TRBD2. The CDR3 sequence is 15 residues long. V lost 0 bases and J lost 4; bases outside the gene matches: 3. Germline assignment: CDR1 SGHTA and CDR2 FQGNSA. The CDR3 spells CASSLAAGAYNEQFF. CDR3 nucleotide sequence: TGTGCCAGCAGCTTAGCGGCGGGAGCTTACAATGAGCAGTTCTTC. The full variable domain, with the rest looked up from reference TRBV7-2 and TRBJ2-1, is GAGVSQSPSNKVTEKGKDVELRCDPISGHTALYWYRQSLGQGLEFLIYFQGNSAPDKSGLPSDRFSAERTGGSVSTLTIQRTQQEDSAVYLCASSLAAGAYNEQFFGPGTRLTVL.

This clone is a singleton in its sample. The chain is built from TRBV10-3 and TRBJ1-5, with TRBD1 matching 10 bases. The germline CDR1 and CDR2 sequences are ENHRY and SYGVKD. The junction had 3 bases not matched to a gene; V was cut back by 6 bases and J by 4 bases. This CDR3 has 14 residues. CDR3 in amino acids: CAIREDRGNQPQHF. The DNA of the CDR3 is TGTGCCATCAGGGAGGACAGGGGGAATCAGCCCCAGCATTTT.

The chain recombines TRBV18 with TRBJ1-3, with TRBD1 identical over 7 bases. Per germline, CDR1 KGHSH and CDR2 LQKENI. CDR3 length equals 16 residues. V lost 4 bases, J lost 0 bases, and 6 bases stayed unmatched. The CDR3 loop is CASSQTGYHSGNTIYF. The CDR3 DNA is TGTGCCAGCTCACAGACAGGGTATCACTCTGGAAACACCATATATTTT.

The V and J genes are TRBV6-2 or TRBV6-3 and TRBJ2-4; 7 bases are a match to TRBD2. Germline values: CDR1 MNHEY, CDR2 SVGEGT. After removal of 5 bases from V and 6 bases from J, the junction contained 4 bases not matched to a gene. CDR3 size: 13 residues. DNA for the CDR3: TGTGCCAGCAGTCCCTGGGGGGGAAACATTCAGTACTTC. Protein sequence: CASSPWGGNIQYF.

In its sample, this clone was seen a few times. The chain has TRBV27 and TRBJ2-7; 8 bases line up with TRBD2. V shed 8 bases and J 6 bases; nucleotides not matched to a gene: 3. Germline lookup yields CDR1 MNHEY and CDR2 SMNVEV (reference sequence). The CDR3 has 11 residues. The CDR3: CASRRGVEQYF. The CDR3, as DNA: TGTGCCAGCCGGCGGGGGGTCGAGCAGTACTTC.

This clone was seen only a few times. The V gene is TRBV30, the J gene TRBJ2-2; perhaps TRBD1 as D (6 bases). Deletions cut 7 bases from V and 7 bases from J, with 19 bases between. CDR3 length equals 14 residues. Germline CDR1 and CDR2: GTSNPN and SVGIG (reference sequence). The CDR3 protein is CASMTGPVFGELFF. The CDR3 nucleotides are TGTGCCTCTATGACAGGTCCTGTCTTCGGGGAGCTGTTTTTT.

Of note for this clone: Compared with germline, one end of the junction differs, possibly owing to a read error. The V call is TRBV7-7, the J call TRBJ2-3, with D possibly TRBD2 on 7 matching bases. Germline CDR1 SSHAT, CDR2 FNYEAQ (reference sequence). This CDR3 comprises 16 residues. CDR3 DNA: TGTGCTAGCAGCTCGACCCCCGGGGGGCAGACAGATACGCAGTATTTT. Translating it yields CASSSTPGGQTDTQYF.

This clone was observed once. The chain has TRBV9 and TRBJ2-2; D is undetermined. Looked up from germline, CDR1 is SGDLS and CDR2 is YYNGEE. V shed 1 base and J shed 0 bases, with 10 bases lying between them. CDR3 length equals 16 residues. CDR3 in DNA: TGTGCCAGCAGCGTATCCCTCGCGGCGAACACCGGGGAGCTGTTTTTT. Protein product: CASSVSLAANTGELFF.

The V gene is TRBV28, the J gene TRBJ1-1; D might be TRBD1 (5 bases). This CDR3 is built from 13 residues. Germline V gives CDR1 MDHEN, CDR2 SYDVKM. Trimming removed 5 bases from V and 4 bases from J, with 11 bases in between. The CDR3 bases are TGTGCCAGCAGTCTTCAGGGTCGCACTGAAGCTTTCTTT. This encodes CASSLQGRTEAFF. The full variable domain, rest sourced from reference TRBV28 and TRBJ1-1, is DVKVTQSSRYLVKRTGEKVFLECVQDMDHENMFWYRQDPGLGLRLIYFSYDVKMKEKGDIPEGYSVSREKKERFSLILESASTNQTSMYLCASSLQGRTEAFFGQGTRLTVV.